This note documents a single T cell receptor (beta chain) sequence. No antigen is known for it. Base qualities are not at hand, and no much larger clone is one base apart. High-throughput TCR beta sequencing profiled peripheral blood CD8+ and CD4+ T cells from healthy donors, Susac syndrome patients and multiple sclerosis patients. The Susac syndrome patients fulfilled recently defined diagnostic criteria for definite or probable disease. Bulk CD8+ and CD4+ T cells were purified by magnetic negative isolation, whereas CD8+ TEMRA cells were enriched by FACS. Blood was collected in EDTA tubes and processed within 24 hours, with PBMCs isolated through density gradient centrifugation. PBMCs intended for TCR sequencing were frozen in liquid nitrogen and were later thawed in a 37 degrees C water bath. A purity of at least 90% was achieved for sorted or isolated CD4+, CD8+ and CD8+ TEMRA cells. RNA was extracted using the RNeasy kit, and roughly 0.5 to 1 ug of the RNA was reverse transcribed with random hexamers. The immunoSEQ multiplex PCR assay, which covers 54 Vbeta and 13 Jbeta segments, was used to amplify TCR beta CDR3 regions. Bias from PCR amplification was corrected by using a synthetic template baseline for primer optimization and for computational correction. The study's processing was this. Reads were annotated to V, D and J genes according to IMGT and were analyzed with immunoSEQ Analyzer, with only productive sequences retained. Clonality was computed as one minus Shannon entropy normalized by log2 of the number of productive unique sequences. For each patient and control, public and private clones were evaluated among the 100 most prevalent clones. A clone was defined as Susac-specific if it was absent from the healthy and MS cohorts, from 1052 published viral clones and from other ImmuneACCESS disease sequences. Using fastp trimming at Q25 and MiXCR clonotype assembly, TCRdb reanalyzed the public sequencing data and kept in-frame beta chains. Rows are combined by CDR3 protein, so each entry shows the most common genes and DNA. TCRdb's processing, not the authors' own work, is the source of the V and J calls. This sample is represented by around 100,000 distinct CDR3 sequences; 95% of them were singletons. The ten most abundant clones make up 0.3% of the sample.

This sample stems from a study of CD8 T cells in Susac syndrome (dated by TCRdb to the late 2010s). Regarding the research as a whole: Of the Susac syndrome patients who were sequenced, 5 or 6 had clinically active disease and roughly 8 were in clinical remission. Susac syndrome patients were therapy-naive, on corticosteroids (some also receiving IVIg), or on IVIg alone at blood withdrawal. Repertoire sequencing was used to test whether CD8+ T cell activation and differentiation in Susac syndrome was antigen driven. CD8+ T cell repertoire clonality was compared between more than 9 healthy donors, around 14 Susac syndrome patients and 15 multiple sclerosis patients.

Broad study findings and their caveats: Over 15 and five Susac-specific public clones were found in the total CD8+ and CD8+ TEMRA repertoires, respectively. The number of individuals in the TCR sequencing and HLA analysis was acknowledged as relatively small. Clonal expansion was seen in Susac syndrome CD8+ repertoires, peaking in CD8+ TEMRA cells and being greater in clinically active patients than in remitting ones.

The source material was CD8+ T cells from PBMCs. This clonotype originated in a human donor with Susac syndrome.

Here is the DNA: TGTGCCTGGATGGGACTCAGGGGAGAGACCCAGTACTTC. This is translated as CAWMGLRGETQYF. The receptor chain draws on TRBV30 and TRBJ2-5; the D call is tentative, TRBD1 or TRBD2, as each matches 6 bases. A distance of 13 bases separates the germline ends of V and J, which lose 4 bases and 4 bases respectively. The germline V gene (reference sequence) provides CDR1 GTSNPN and CDR2 SVGIG. The cysteine opens and the phenylalanine closes a CDR3 of 13 amino acids. This entry keeps only the CDR3 DNA: 39 bases, framed from base 1.